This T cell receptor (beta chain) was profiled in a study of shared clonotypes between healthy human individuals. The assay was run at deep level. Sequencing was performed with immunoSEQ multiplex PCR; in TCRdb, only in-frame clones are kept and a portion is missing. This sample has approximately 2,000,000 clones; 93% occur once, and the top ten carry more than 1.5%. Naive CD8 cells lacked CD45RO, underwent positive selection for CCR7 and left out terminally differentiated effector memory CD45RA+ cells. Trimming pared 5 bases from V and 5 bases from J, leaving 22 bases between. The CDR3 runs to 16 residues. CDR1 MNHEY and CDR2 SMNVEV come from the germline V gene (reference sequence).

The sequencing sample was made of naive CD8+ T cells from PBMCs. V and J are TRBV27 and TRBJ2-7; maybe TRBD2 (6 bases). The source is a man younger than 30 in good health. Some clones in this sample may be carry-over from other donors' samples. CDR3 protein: CASSPSIGEDNNEQYF. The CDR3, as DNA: TGTGCCAGCAGTCCATCTATAGGGGAGGACAACAACGAGCAGTACTTC.